This T cell receptor (beta chain) is from a study of T cell repertoires in cytomegalovirus infection. Regarding the study as a whole: Ex vivo, HLA-C-restricted CMV-specific TCR beta clonotypes prevailed over the rest of the response.

This clonotype has only a few counts. Its antigen is still unknown. TCRdb used MiXCR to reprocess the reads, holding one entry per CDR3 protein. Here the sample spans approximately 25,000 distinct CDR3 sequences, over 15% being singletons. Looked up from germline, CDR1 is LNHDA and CDR2 is SQIVND (reference sequence). CDR3 size: 16 residues. Trimming removed 3 bases at V and 4 bases at J, with 15 bases between. The source is a human donor in good health (CMV status not recorded). Some clones in this sample may be carry-over from other donors' samples. The V call is TRBV19, the J call TRBJ2-2, with D possibly called TRBD1 or TRBD2 (5 bases each). Sample: CD8+ T cells from cultured PBMCs, taken from culture after CMV antigen stimulation. The CDR3: CASSILPGPSTGELFF. For the CDR3, the DNA is TGTGCCAGTAGTATTTTACCGGGACCTTCCACCGGGGAGCTGTTTTTT.